This passage covers 2 T cell receptor beta chains from one sample sequenced in a study of identical twins. TCRdb ran MiXCR on the 5' RACE reads and lists one entry per CDR3 protein. This table holds about 720,000 distinct CDR3 sequences, 15% to 20% found once. This sample was also put to use in a study of T cells expressing NK-cell markers.

The specimen was PBMCs. These TCRs come from a woman aged 18 to 35 in good health.

In this sample, this clonotype turned up a few times. J is TRBJ1-1 and V is TRBV6-6; a weak D match, TRBD1 (5 bases). The CDR3 spans 11 residues. The V gene lost 4 bases and the J gene lost 10 bases, with 10 bases spanning the gap. Germline V lookup: CDR1 MNHNY, CDR2 SVGAGI (reference sequence). CDR3 loop: CASSSTRGAFF. The CDR3 DNA reads as TGTGCCAGCAGTTCAACAAGGGGAGCTTTCTTT.

The gene calls are TRBV5-1 and TRBJ2-3; D might be TRBD2 (7 bases). CDR3 length: 16 residues. Germline V gives CDR1 SGHRS, CDR2 YFSETQ. Trimming took 7 bases from V and 6 from J, leaving 24 bases between them. This chain's CDR3 is CASRLVFGGGGDTQYF. CDR3 sequence (DNA): TGCGCCAGCCGACTCGTTTTTGGAGGGGGAGGGGATACGCAGTATTTT.